The 11 T cell receptor beta chains below come from one sample, sequenced in a study of CD8+CD57+ T cells in acquired aplastic anemia. CDR3 and TCR beta VDJ profiling relied on a genomic DNA template. TCRdb reanalysed the reads using MiXCR and keeps one entry per CDR3 protein. The table has some 280,000 distinct CDR3 sequences, 56% seen once. The material sequenced was sorted CD4+, CD8+, or CD8+CD57+ T cells (not recorded which) from PBMCs. The receptors derive from a human donor with severe aplastic anemia or a healthy control (not recorded which).

The gene calls are TRBV6-1 and TRBJ1-1, with D perhaps matching TRBD1 (5 bases). The CDR3 length is 15 residues. Trimming left V 8 bases short and J 2 bases short, with 18 bases between. CDR1 and CDR2 from the germline V gene are MNHNS and SASEGT. CDR3 coding DNA: TGTGCCAGCGAGCTCGGGGGGACCTCTAACACTGAAGCTTTCTTT. Encoded protein: CASELGGTSNTEAFF.

This clonotype has a count of ten or more. The V gene is TRBV7-8, the J gene TRBJ2-7; TRBD2 aligns across 12 bases. Germline CDR1 and CDR2: SGHVS and FQNEAQ. The CDR3 is made up of 18 amino acids. The V gene end was trimmed by 1 base and the J gene end by 7 bases; junction bases not matched to a gene: 14. The chain's CDR3 is CASSLGRRLAGESAEQYF. The DNA of the CDR3 is TGTGCCAGCAGCTTAGGTCGTCGACTAGCGGGGGAATCTGCTGAGCAGTACTTC.

The chain employs TRBV20-1 and TRBJ2-7; possibly TRBD1 or TRBD2 for D (5 bases each). The CDR3 consists of 15 residues. From germline, CDR1 is DFQATT and CDR2 SNEGSKA (reference sequence). V dropped 3 bases and J dropped 0 bases, with 15 bases sitting between them. The CDR3 region has the DNA TGCAGTGCTAGGTCCGGGACGTCGAGCTCCTACGAGCAGTACTTC. Translation: CSARSGTSSSYEQYF.

V and J are TRBV5-1 and TRBJ1-3; no firm D call. V shed 0 bases and J shed 2 bases, with 6 bases lying between them. Germline CDR1 is SGHRS and CDR2 is YFSETQ. The CDR3 contains 14 residues. As DNA, the CDR3 is TGCGCCAGCAGCTTGGGGCCAACTGGAAACACCATATATTTT. Its translation: CASSLGPTGNTIYF.

This chain joins TRBV4-1 and TRBJ2-7; weak D call: TRBD1 (5 bases). V lost 5 bases and J lost 3, with 11 bases in between. The CDR3 covers 13 residues. Germline values: CDR1 MGHRA, CDR2 YSYEKL. The CDR3 DNA reads TGCGCCAGCAGCGGGGCTCTCGACTACGAGCAGTACTTC. This translates into CASSGALDYEQYF.

The chain combines TRBV20-1 with TRBJ2-2; D ambiguous. The CDR3 has 15 amino acids. Germline CDR1 is DFQATT and CDR2 is SNEGSKA (reference sequence). Between the trimmed V and J ends, which lost 2 bases and 1 base, there was a span of 11 bases. The CDR3 DNA is TGCAGTGCTAGACAGGAAATGGGGAACACCGGGGAGCTGTTTTTT. Translation gives CSARQEMGNTGELFF.

The chain couples TRBV5-1 to TRBJ1-6; D remains unclear. Trimming removed 1 base at V and 7 bases at J, with 3 bases between. This CDR3 is built from 12 residues. Germline V gene data show CDR1 as SGHRS and CDR2 as YFSETQ. The CDR3 sequence: CASSLQNSPLHF. The CDR3 nucleotides read TGCGCCAGCAGCTTGCAGAATTCACCCCTCCACTTT.

Details on this clonotype: A much larger clone differs by one base, so this may be a read error. Likely a read error: the CDR3 ends without its conserved phenylalanine or tryptophan. The gene calls are TRBV6-1 and TRBJ2-5; no clear D. The germline CDR1 and CDR2 sequences are MNHNS and SASEGT. Trimming removed 6 bases at V and 8 bases at J, with 10 bases between. The CDR3 sequence is 11 residues long. CDR3 bases: TGTGCCAGCAGCGCTCTGGGAACCCAGTACTCC. This sequence encodes CASSALGTQYS.

The V call is TRBV12-3 or TRBV12-4, the J call TRBJ2-7; 10 bases agree with TRBD1. The CDR3 is 18 residues long. The V gene end was trimmed by 5 bases and the J gene end by 4 bases; junction bases not matched to a gene: 17. The DNA of the CDR3 is TGTGCCAGCAGTCCTCGGTCTTATGGTGACAGGGGGCCTTACGAGCAGTACTTC. Residues: CASSPRSYGDRGPYEQYF.

This clonotype was seen only a few times. The chain has TRBV15 and TRBJ1-6, with TRBD1 matching 8 bases. Per the germline V gene, CDR1 is LNHNV and CDR2 is YYDKDF (reference sequence). The CDR3 is made up of 17 amino acids. The ends lost 5 bases at V and 8 bases at J; junction bases unmatched: 14. The chain's CDR3 is CATSDEGRRGQYSPLHF. CDR3 in DNA: TGTGCCACCAGCGACGAAGGACGCAGGGGGCAATATTCACCCCTCCACTTT.

This clonotype was observed at least ten times. The gene calls are TRBV19 and TRBJ1-1, with 11 bases lining up with TRBD1. This CDR3 is built from 16 residues. Germline V gives CDR1 LNHDA, CDR2 SQIVND (reference sequence). After removal of 7 bases from V and 4 bases from J, the junction contained 11 bases not matched to a gene. CDR3 sequence reads: CASTRPTGTGGTEAFF. As DNA, the CDR3 is TGTGCCAGTACCAGACCCACCGGGACAGGGGGCACTGAAGCTTTCTTT.